The 26 T cell receptor beta chains below all came from one sample that was sequenced in a study of cytomegalovirus exposure and HLA in healthy donors. PCR amplification relied on 60 Vbeta primers (plus 13 Jbeta primers). The repertoire was sequenced with immunoSEQ multiplex PCR; TCRdb's copy has only in-frame clones and lacks some. Found here are fewer than 120,000 clones, around 85% of them singletons; the top ten hold about 6.8%. Material: PBMCs. These receptors originate from a man aged 25 to 45 in good health and CMV-seropositive.

This clone was detected only a few times. V is TRBV11-3 and J is TRBJ2-5; D perhaps matches TRBD2 (6 bases). The V end was cut by 1 base, the J end by 3 bases, with 6 bases between. Looked up from germline, CDR1 is SGHNT and CDR2 is YENEEA. The CDR3 has 13 amino acids. CDR3 loop: CASSLGTKETQYF. DNA of the CDR3: TGTGCCAGCAGCTTAGGGACTAAAGAGACCCAGTACTTC.

The gene calls are TRBV4-1 and TRBJ2-4; the match to TRBD1 covers 7 bases. The ends lost 2 bases at V and 1 base at J; junction bases unmatched: 5. CDR1 is MGHRA, CDR2 YSYEKL, per germline. This CDR3 is 16 amino acids long. The CDR3 here is CASSQPTGSAKNIQYF. The CDR3 bases are TGCGCCAGCAGCCAACCGACAGGGTCGGCCAAAAACATTCAGTACTTC.

The genes are TRBV4-3 and TRBJ2-2; 15 bases are shared with TRBD2. Trimming cost V 6 bases and J 1 base; bases outside gene matches: 6. The CDR3 loop spans 18 amino acids. Germline loops: CDR1 LGHNA, CDR2 YSLEER. The CDR3 sequence: CASSPGLAGGGNTGELFF. CDR3 nucleotides: TGCGCCAGCAGTCCGGGACTAGCGGGGGGCGGGAACACCGGGGAGCTGTTTTTT.

This chain links TRBV19 with TRBJ2-2; D is perhaps TRBD1 (6 bases). Looked up from germline, CDR1 is LNHDA and CDR2 is SQIVND (reference sequence). CDR3 length equals 16 residues. V lost 5 bases to trimming and J lost 1 base, with 14 bases between them. For the CDR3, the DNA is TGTGCCAGTAGTGACCCTTCAGGGGAGAACACCGGGGAGCTGTTTTTT. Its translation is CASSDPSGENTGELFF.

J is TRBJ1-1 and V is TRBV19; no definite D call. V lost 0 bases and J 7 bases, leaving 12 bases between the germline ends. The CDR3 totals 14 residues. In germline, CDR1 is LNHDA, CDR2 SQIVND (reference sequence). CDR3 amino acids: CASSIDRRRVEAFF. The CDR3 nucleotides are TGTGCCAGTAGTATAGATCGAAGGCGGGTTGAAGCTTTCTTT.

V is TRBV2 and J is TRBJ2-5; 12 bases match TRBD2. The CDR3 contains 18 residues. Germline values: CDR1 SNHLY, CDR2 FYNNEI. The V and J ends lost 2 bases and 3 bases, in that order; junction bases with no gene match: 10. In DNA form, the CDR3 reads TGTGCCAGCAGTGAATTTAGGGCTAGCGGGGGGGCGGAAGAGACCCAGTACTTC. Its protein product is CASSEFRASGGAEETQYF.

The chain couples TRBV5-6 to TRBJ2-5; 9 bases match TRBD2. This CDR3 has 15 residues. Trimming at V came to 4 bases and at J to 5 bases, leaving 9 bases not matched to a gene. CDR1 SGHDT and CDR2 YYEEEE come from the germline V gene. The CDR3 loop reads CASSVSSGVPETQYF. The CDR3 coding sequence is TGTGCCAGCAGCGTTTCTAGCGGGGTCCCCGAGACCCAGTACTTC.

This chain joins TRBV7-3 and TRBJ2-2; 7 positions match TRBD2. V trimming: 2 bases; J trimming: 1 base; junction bases outside the gene matches: 4. Germline V gene lookup returns CDR1 SGHTA and CDR2 FQGTGA. The CDR3 totals 16 residues. CDR3 sequence reads: CASSLDGRENTGELFF. The CDR3 nucleotides read TGTGCCAGCAGCTTAGATGGGAGGGAGAACACCGGGGAGCTGTTTTTT.

This clone showed up just a few times. The chain carries TRBV5-1 and TRBJ1-1; D is undetermined. The length of the CDR3 is 15 residues. V shed 5 bases and J shed 0 bases, with 14 bases lying between them. Germline lookup yields CDR1 SGHRS and CDR2 YFSETQ. The CDR3 DNA is TGCGCCAGCAGACCCTTGGGAGGGATGAACACTGAAGCTTTCTTT. Protein: CASRPLGGMNTEAFF. Full variable domain (rest looked up from reference TRBV5-1 and TRBJ1-1): KAGVTQTPRYLIKTRGQQVTLSCSPISGHRSVSWYQQTPGQGLQFLFEYFSETQRNKGNFPGRFSGRQFSNSRSEMNVSTLELGDSALYLCASRPLGGMNTEAFFGQGTRLTVV.

The rearrangement uses TRBV11-3 and TRBJ2-3, with TRBD2 matching 10 bases. Germline V gene sequence: CDR1 SGHNT, CDR2 YENEEA. The ends lost 4 bases at V and 4 bases at J; junction bases unmatched: 8. The CDR3 length is 16 residues. As DNA, the CDR3 is TGTGCCAGCAGCTCTTTAGCGGGGGGAAGGGCAGATACGCAGTATTTT. Amino acid sequence: CASSSLAGGRADTQYF.

The genes are TRBV10-1 and TRBJ2-2; D perhaps matches TRBD1 (6 bases). In germline, CDR1 is WNHNN, CDR2 SYGVQD (reference sequence). Trimming removed 0 bases from V and 6 bases from J, with 11 bases in between. The CDR3 is 15 amino acids. In DNA form, the CDR3 reads TGCGCCAGCAGTGAGTCGACAGGCTTGTCCGGGGAGCTGTTTTTT. Residues: CASSESTGLSGELFF.

The V and J genes are TRBV4-1 and TRBJ2-3; weak D call: TRBD1 (5 bases). Trimming removed 0 bases from V and 10 bases from J, with 17 bases in between. The CDR3 length is 15 residues. Germline loops: CDR1 MGHRA, CDR2 YSYEKL. The CDR3 loop reads CASSQENQGPPPQYF. CDR3 sequence (DNA): TGCGCCAGCAGCCAAGAAAACCAGGGCCCCCCTCCGCAGTATTTT.

This chain uses TRBV7-8 with TRBJ1-3; TRBD1 agrees at 7 bases. Germline values: CDR1 SGHVS, CDR2 FQNEAQ. This CDR3 has 15 amino acids. V lost 3 bases, J lost 4 bases, and 6 bases stayed unmatched. This CDR3 reads CASSFNRGGGNTIYF. CDR3 bases: TGTGCCAGCAGCTTTAACAGGGGTGGGGGAAACACCATATATTTT.

The sample holds one count of this clone. CDR3 DNA: TGTGCCAGCAGCTTGGTCCGTTCCTACGAGCAGTACTTC. Its translation: CASSLVRSYEQYF. The chain recombines TRBV5-5 with TRBJ2-7, with D hard to call. Germline V gives CDR1 SGHKS, CDR2 YYEKEE (reference sequence). The CDR3 extends over 13 amino acids. V shed 0 bases and J shed 1 base, with 5 bases lying between them.

This clone has just a few counts. This sequence joins TRBV5-1 and TRBJ2-1; 7 positions match TRBD1. Germline CDR1 SGHRS, CDR2 YFSETQ. V trimming: 0 bases; J trimming: 15 bases; junction bases outside the gene matches: 6. This CDR3 comprises 12 residues. CDR3: CASSLERGLWFF. The DNA of the CDR3 is TGCGCCAGCAGCTTGGAAAGGGGGCTTTGGTTCTTC.

J is TRBJ2-2 and V is TRBV4-2; D gene unclear. V lost 1 base and J lost 6, with 12 bases in between. The CDR3 spans 15 residues. Germline V gene lookup returns CDR1 LGHNA and CDR2 YNFKEQ. The chain's CDR3 is CASSQVGSGSGELFF. The CDR3, as DNA: TGTGCCAGCAGCCAAGTGGGCTCAGGATCCGGGGAGCTGTTTTTT.

This chain links TRBV7-2 with TRBJ2-3; 8 bases are a match to TRBD1. CDR1 SGHTA and CDR2 FQGNSA come from the germline V gene. After removal of 3 bases from V and 4 bases from J, the junction contained 3 bases not matched to a gene. The CDR3 sequence is 14 residues long. The chain's CDR3 is CASSLDRVADTQYF. Written as DNA, the CDR3 is TGTGCCAGCAGCTTGGACAGGGTAGCAGATACGCAGTATTTT.

The V and J genes are TRBV6-5 and TRBJ2-2, with TRBD1 identical over 8 bases. Germline loops: CDR1 MNHEY, CDR2 SVGAGI. Unmatched junction bases numbered 11, after V lost 10 bases and J lost 7 bases. The CDR3 is 14 residues long. The CDR3 region has the DNA TGTGCCACCCAATTGGACAGGGAGGACGGGGAGCTGTTTTTT. Protein sequence: CATQLDREDGELFF.

The CDR3 region is CASSQIGGNYEQYF. The CDR3 DNA follows: TGCGCCAGCAGTCAAATCGGGGGGAACTACGAGCAGTACTTC. The chain is built from TRBV10-2 and TRBJ2-7, with 7 bases identical to TRBD2. The CDR3 loop spans 14 amino acids. The germline V gene has CDR1 WSHSY and CDR2 SAAADI. The ends lost 5 bases at V and 3 bases at J; junction bases unmatched: 7.

Comment on this clone: Additional DNA sequences in this sample encode the identical CDR3. The V call is TRBV7-2, the J call TRBJ2-5; TRBD2 might be the D (5 bases). The V end was cut by 2 bases, the J end by 3 bases, with 7 bases between. CDR3 size: 13 residues. Germline CDR1 is SGHTA and CDR2 is FQGNSA. CDR3 protein: CASSLQLEETQYF. In DNA form, the CDR3 reads TGTGCCAGCAGCTTACAACTAGAAGAGACCCAGTACTTC.

J is TRBJ1-5 and V is TRBV19; a weak D match, TRBD1 (6 bases). The CDR3 totals 17 residues. V shed 6 bases and J shed 5 bases, with 23 bases lying between them. Germline V CDR1 and CDR2: LNHDA, SQIVND (reference sequence). CDR3 nucleotides: TGTGCCAGTAGCTCGGTGGGCCTCAAAGGGGGATATCAGCCCCAGCATTTT. Translating gives CASSSVGLKGGYQPQHF.

This sequence joins TRBV5-1 and TRBJ1-1; TRBD1 aligns across 9 bases. V was clipped by 0 bases and J by 5 bases; unmatched bases: 2. CDR1 SGHRS and CDR2 YFSETQ come from the germline V gene. The CDR3 contains 14 residues. For the CDR3, the DNA is TGCGCCAGCAGCTTGGAGACAGGGGGGACTGAAGCTTTCTTT. Protein product: CASSLETGGTEAFF.

J is TRBJ2-5 and V is TRBV6-1; TRBD2 matches at 14 bases. The better agreement between TRBJ2-7 and the DNA end casts doubt on the J call. Germline CDR1 MNHNS, CDR2 SASEGT. This CDR3 is 14 amino acids long. The CDR3 coding sequence is TGTGCCACCGGGACTAGCGGGGGCGTGTACGAGCAGTACTTC. This gives the protein CATGTSGGVYEQYF.

The chain joins TRBV6-5 to TRBJ2-2, with TRBD2 matching 9 bases. The junction had 6 bases not matched to a gene; V was cut back by 0 bases and J by 7 bases. Per germline, CDR1 MNHEY and CDR2 SVGAGI. The CDR3 loop spans 16 amino acids. The CDR3 here is CASSYSGLAGIGELFF. Written as DNA, the CDR3 is TGTGCCAGCAGTTACTCGGGGCTAGCGGGGATCGGGGAGCTGTTTTTT.

In this sample, this clone turned up a few times. The chain employs TRBV28 and TRBJ2-7; 11 nucleotides match TRBD2. The V segment lost 7 bases and the J segment 7 bases; nucleotides outside the gene matches: 18. CDR1 and CDR2 (germline): MDHEN, SYDVKM. CDR3 size: 17 residues. CDR3 sequence (DNA): TGTGCCAGCACCCAAATCCGCCGGGCTAGCGGGGGGCCAGAGCAGTACTTC. It is translated as CASTQIRRASGGPEQYF.

V is TRBV19 and J is TRBJ1-5, with 9 bases lining up with TRBD1. The CDR3 runs 18 residues. V dropped 5 bases and J dropped 0; count of bases not matched to a gene: 11. CDR1 and CDR2 from the germline V gene are LNHDA and SQIVND (reference sequence). DNA of the CDR3: TGTGCCAGTAGTGTACAGGGGGCCCCAGGTTATAGCAATCAGCCCCAGCATTTT. Its protein product is CASSVQGAPGYSNQPQHF.